These 32 T cell receptor beta chains originate from one sample sequenced in a study of blood T cells in healthy people across ages. It was with a sample-barcoded 5' primer and a J-beta primer mix that a second PCR of about 7 to 12 cycles was run. One entry per CDR3 protein, called by TCRdb with MiXCR from the 5' RACE reads. The sample shows hundreds of thousands of distinct CDR3 sequences, approximately 52% of them seen only once. The sequencing sample was made of blood. These receptor sequences come from a woman of 80 years or more in good health.

Concerning this clonotype: A read error may explain this, as a much larger clone is one base away. This sequence joins TRBV10-3 and TRBJ2-5; perhaps TRBD1 as D (5 bases). The CDR3 length is 15 residues. The germline gives CDR1 ENHRY, CDR2 SYGVKD. The CDR3 DNA sequence: TGTGCCATCAAAGGGTCACCAGGGCTTCAAGAGACCCGGTACTTC. It is translated as CAIKGSPGLQETRYF.

The gene calls are TRBV7-6 and TRBJ2-5, with 7 bases matching TRBD1. Germline CDR1 reads SGHVS; CDR2 reads FNYEAQ. The CDR3 spans 16 residues. J lost 3 bases, V lost 5 bases, and 12 bases had no gene match. CDR3 loop: CASSSQPGQRKETQYF. In DNA form, the CDR3 reads TGTGCCAGCAGCAGCCAACCGGGACAGAGGAAAGAGACCCAGTACTTC.

This chain uses TRBV28 with TRBJ2-1; TRBD2 might be the D (6 bases). The V and J ends lost 6 bases and 4 bases respectively, with 19 bases between them. This CDR3 region has 16 residues. Germline-derived CDR1 and CDR2 are MDHEN and SYDVKM. The CDR3 reads CASRIRGSGGYNEQFF. DNA for the CDR3: TGTGCCAGCAGAATTAGGGGTAGCGGAGGTTACAATGAGCAGTTCTTC.

The table lists this clonotype with many counts. The genes are TRBV7-9 and TRBJ1-1; D uncertain. The V gene's germline CDR1 is SEHNR and CDR2 FQNEAQ (reference sequence). This CDR3 comprises 13 residues. V shed 0 bases and J shed 4 bases, with 6 bases lying between them. The CDR3 spells CASSLASGTEAFF. CDR3 DNA sequence: TGTGCCAGCAGCTTAGCCTCTGGCACTGAAGCTTTCTTT.

The rearrangement uses TRBV27 and TRBJ2-3; 8 nucleotides line up with TRBD2. The CDR3 loop spans 13 amino acids. CDR1 and CDR2 (germline): MNHEY, SMNVEV (reference sequence). The ends lost 4 bases at V and 10 bases at J; junction bases unmatched: 7. The CDR3 coding sequence is TGTGCCAGCAGTTATGGGGGACTAGAAGCGCAGTATTTT. It is translated as CASSYGGLEAQYF.

The gene calls are TRBV4-1 and TRBJ2-7, with a weak D call TRBD2 (6 bases). CDR1 MGHRA and CDR2 YSYEKL come from the germline V gene. V lost 6 bases and J 3 bases, leaving 18 bases between the germline ends. The CDR3 consists of 15 residues. DNA for the CDR3: TGCGCCAGCAGACGACTTCGGCGGGATGACTACGAGCAGTACTTC. Residues: CASRRLRRDDYEQYF.

This clonotype was seen once. This CDR3 is CASSFSAVISYEQYF. The CDR3 nucleotides read TGTGCCAGCAGTTTTTCGGCGGTGATTTCCTACGAGCAGTACTTC. The chain joins TRBV27 to TRBJ2-7; D is uncertain. CDR1 and CDR2 from the germline V gene are MNHEY and SMNVEV (reference sequence). The V end lost 3 bases, the J end lost 1 base, and 13 bases lay between the germline ends. This CDR3 is built from 15 residues.

This clonotype came up many times. This chain links TRBV6-6 with TRBJ1-5; D is undetermined. With 4 bases removed from V and 5 bases from J, the gap between germline ends came to 9 bases. CDR3 length equals 13 residues. CDR1 and CDR2 from the germline V gene are MNHNY and SVGAGI (reference sequence). The CDR3 loop is CASSSLRHQPQHF. As DNA, the CDR3 is TGTGCCAGCAGTTCCCTCCGGCATCAGCCCCAGCATTTT.

The rearrangement links TRBV9 to TRBJ2-1, with unresolved D. The length of the CDR3 is 15 residues. Germline loops: CDR1 SGDLS, CDR2 YYNGEE. Trimming took 0 bases from V and 3 from J, leaving 10 bases between them. CDR3 nucleotide sequence: TGTGCCAGCAGCGTAGTGTCGGGTGACTACAATGAGCAGTTCTTC. This gives the protein CASSVVSGDYNEQFF.

This clonotype has only a few counts. This chain connects TRBV5-1 to TRBJ1-5; D is uncertain. Germline loops: CDR1 SGHRS, CDR2 YFSETQ. Trimming cost V 0 bases and J 0 bases, with 10 bases left between them. The CDR3 consists of 16 residues. CDR3 nucleotides: TGCGCCAGCAGCTTGGAGGGATGGGATAGCAATCAGCCCCAGCATTTT. Translation gives CASSLEGWDSNQPQHF.

V usage is TRBV2 and J usage is TRBJ2-5; TRBD2 matches 11 bases. The germline gives CDR1 SNHLY, CDR2 FYNNEI. The CDR3 consists of 14 residues. Losses at the gene ends were 8 bases for V and 11 bases for J; bases not matched to a gene: 13. The CDR3 bases are TGTGCCAGCGCGACTAGCGGGGTCTACGGTGAGCAGTACTTC. It codes for CASATSGVYGEQYF.

V gene TRBV29-1 combines with J gene TRBJ2-3; 8 bases are a match to TRBD1. Germline lookup yields CDR1 SQVTM and CDR2 ANQGSEA. The CDR3 covers 17 residues. After removal of 4 bases from V and 6 bases from J, the junction contained 18 bases not matched to a gene. This CDR3 is CSVGGTGRLPSGDTQYF. CDR3 DNA: TGCAGCGTTGGGGGGACAGGAAGACTCCCAAGTGGGGATACGCAGTATTTT.

This clonotype showed up many times. This chain links TRBV5-1 with TRBJ2-5, with D possibly matching TRBD1 (6 bases). The ends were cut back, 2 bases at V and 4 bases at J, with 15 bases in the middle. In germline, CDR1 is SGHRS, CDR2 YFSETQ. The CDR3 sequence is 15 residues long. This CDR3 is CASSLLGQRGETQYF. The CDR3 bases are TGCGCCAGCAGCTTATTAGGACAGCGTGGAGAGACCCAGTACTTC.

Turning to this clonotype: With a much larger clone just one base away, this may be a read error. This rearrangement joins TRBV28 to TRBJ2-7; D remains ambiguous. The CDR3 runs 14 residues. The germline gives CDR1 MDHEN, CDR2 SYDVKM. The CDR3 sequence: CASKKGGNSCEQYF. The CDR3 nucleotides are TGTGCCAGCAAAAAAGGCGGAAACTCCTGCGAGCAGTACTTC.

The rearrangement joins TRBV5-1 to TRBJ2-5; TRBD2 aligns across 8 bases. V trimming: 2 bases; J trimming: 2 bases; junction bases outside the gene matches: 5. The CDR3 is 15 residues long. CDR1 SGHRS and CDR2 YFSETQ come from the germline V gene. CDR3 DNA sequence: TGCGCCAGCAGCTTTACGGGACTAGGACAAGAGACCCAGTACTTC. Its translation: CASSFTGLGQETQYF.

The chain couples TRBV7-2 to TRBJ2-1; a weak D match, TRBD2 (5 bases). This CDR3 contains 15 residues. Trimming removed 1 base from V and 7 bases from J, with 14 bases in between. The germline gives CDR1 SGHTA, CDR2 FQGNSA. The CDR3 DNA reads TGTGCCAGCAGCTTAGGGCTCGGGAATAATAATGAGCAGTTCTTC. Its protein is CASSLGLGNNNEQFF. Filled out from reference TRBV7-2 and TRBJ2-1, the complete variable domain reads GAGVSQSPSNKVTEKGKDVELRCDPISGHTALYWYRQSLGQGLEFLIYFQGNSAPDKSGLPSDRFSAERTGGSVSTLTIQRTQQEDSAVYLCASSLGLGNNNEQFFGPGTRLTVL.

This clonotype was found once. The chain recombines TRBV5-1 with TRBJ2-1; no clear D gene. V was shortened by 0 bases and J by 5 bases, with 6 bases between the two germline ends. Germline loops: CDR1 SGHRS, CDR2 YFSETQ. This CDR3 has 13 amino acids. For the CDR3, the DNA is TGCGCCAGCAGCTTGGGTAGCCACAATGAGCAGTTCTTC. Translation: CASSLGSHNEQFF. Based on the CDR3 plus reference TRBV5-1 and TRBJ2-1, the full variable domain is KAGVTQTPRYLIKTRGQQVTLSCSPISGHRSVSWYQQTPGQGLQFLFEYFSETQRNKGNFPGRFSGRQFSNSRSEMNVSTLELGDSALYLCASSLGSHNEQFFGPGTRLTVL.

Ten or more counts support this clonotype. The rearrangement joins TRBV6-1 to TRBJ2-7; 7 positions agree with TRBD1. CDR3 size: 12 residues. Trimming took 8 bases from V and 4 from J; bases not matched to a gene: 5. The germline V gene has CDR1 MNHNS and CDR2 SASEGT. This CDR3 is CASGGQSYEQYF. The CDR3 bases are TGTGCCAGCGGGGGACAGAGTTACGAGCAGTACTTC.

The chain is built from TRBV4-3 and TRBJ2-5, with 7 bases lining up with TRBD2. The germline V gene encodes CDR1 LGHNA and CDR2 YSLEER. This CDR3 has 15 residues. The trim removed 1 base at V and 5 bases at J, leaving 7 bases unmatched. CDR3 nucleotide sequence: TGCGCCAGCAGCCAAGTGGGGGGGTCTCAGGAGACCCAGTACTTC. Residues: CASSQVGGSQETQYF.

V is TRBV7-9 and J is TRBJ2-7; TRBD1 matches 8 bases. Germline trimming cut 6 bases from V and 5 bases from J; bases unmatched to any gene: 9. Looked up from germline, CDR1 is SEHNR and CDR2 is FQNEAQ (reference sequence). This CDR3 has 14 amino acids. The CDR3 DNA follows: TGTGCCAGCAGTGCGACAGGGGTTAGAGACGAGCAGTACTTC. Protein product: CASSATGVRDEQYF.

This clonotype has ten or more counts. The genes are TRBV7-2 and TRBJ2-7; D could derive from TRBD1 or TRBD2 (5 bases each). The CDR3 extends over 11 amino acids. V shed 5 bases and J shed 9 bases, with 11 bases lying between them. Germline CDR1 and CDR2: SGHTA and FQGNSA. CDR3 nucleotide sequence: TGTGCCAGCAGCATAGGGACGGGGCAGTACTTC. This encodes CASSIGTGQYF.

The V gene is TRBV14, the J gene TRBJ1-2, with D maybe TRBD1 (6 bases). The germline CDR1 and CDR2 sequences are SGHDN and FVKESK. V shed 2 bases and J shed 4 bases, with 14 bases lying between them. The CDR3 runs 15 residues. As DNA, the CDR3 is TGTGCCAGCAGCCAATATCAGGGGATCCCCTATGGCTACACCTTC. Translated: CASSQYQGIPYGYTF.

V gene TRBV5-6 combines with J gene TRBJ2-3, with D possibly being TRBD1 (6 bases). Germline V gene sequence: CDR1 SGHDT, CDR2 YYEEEE. V shed 1 base and J shed 3 bases, with 12 bases lying between them. This CDR3 spans 15 amino acids. The CDR3 DNA reads as TGTGCCAGCAGCTTGACCAGGGGAGTTACAGATACGCAGTATTTT. Translation: CASSLTRGVTDTQYF.

Many counts were recorded for this clonotype. The chain employs TRBV6-2 or TRBV6-3 and TRBJ2-3; D is unresolved. Germline CDR1 is MNHEY and CDR2 is SVGEGT. The V end was cut by 6 bases, the J end by 4 bases, with 8 bases between. The CDR3 spans 12 residues. The CDR3 loop is CASSPFADTQYF. CDR3 nucleotide sequence: TGTGCCAGCAGCCCCTTCGCAGATACGCAGTATTTT.

The chain links TRBV7-6 to TRBJ2-5, with 7 bases lining up with TRBD2. Germline trimming cut 4 bases from V and 2 bases from J; bases unmatched to any gene: 13. This CDR3 region has 17 residues. The V gene's germline CDR1 is SGHVS and CDR2 FNYEAQ. CDR3 loop: CASSSDLSGRGQETQYF. The CDR3 DNA reads as TGTGCCAGCAGCTCCGACTTGAGCGGGCGGGGGCAAGAGACCCAGTACTTC.

This clonotype occurred a few times. The genes are TRBV20-1 and TRBJ2-7, with D possibly being TRBD1 (6 bases). The CDR3 extends over 13 amino acids. With 5 bases removed from V and 7 bases from J, the gap between germline ends came to 18 bases. Germline CDR1 reads DFQATT; CDR2 reads SNEGSKA (reference sequence). CDR3 residues: CSASPGAAGEQYF. CDR3 bases: TGCAGTGCTTCCCCAGGGGCCGCTGGGGAGCAGTACTTC.

V and J are TRBV7-8 and TRBJ1-6, with 10 bases fitting TRBD1. CDR1 and CDR2 (germline): SGHVS, FQNEAQ. Germline trimming cut 5 bases from V and 11 bases from J; bases unmatched to any gene: 6. The CDR3 extends over 14 amino acids. Here the CDR3 DNA reads TGTGCCAGCAGCGCAGGGACAGGGGTACCACCCCTCCACTTT. Encoded protein: CASSAGTGVPPLHF.

This clonotype was observed many times. The chain is built from TRBV15 and TRBJ2-1; perhaps TRBD2 as D (6 bases). The CDR3 length is 19 residues. V lost 0 bases and J lost 7, with 25 bases in between. Germline-derived CDR1 and CDR2 are LNHNV and YYDKDF (reference sequence). CDR3 DNA sequence: TGTGCCACCAGCAGAGAAAGGTGGTCACTCGTACCTAGCGATAATGAGCAGTTCTTC. This codes for CATSRERWSLVPSDNEQFF.

In its sample, this clonotype was seen many times. The chain employs TRBV20-1 and TRBJ2-3, with D unresolved. Per germline, CDR1 DFQATT and CDR2 SNEGSKA (reference sequence). The CDR3 has 13 residues. The V and J ends lost 3 bases and 3 bases respectively, with 10 bases between them. The CDR3 reads CSARWRSTDTQYF. The DNA for the CDR3 is TGCAGTGCTAGGTGGCGATCTACAGATACGCAGTATTTT.

The chain joins TRBV7-2 to TRBJ1-5; no clear D. The CDR3 covers 16 residues. The V end was cut by 0 bases, the J end by 0 bases, with 9 bases between. Germline-derived CDR1 and CDR2 are SGHTA and FQGNSA. CDR3 in amino acids: CASSLAGRISNQPQHF. In nucleotides, the CDR3 is TGTGCCAGCAGCTTAGCAGGCAGGATTAGCAATCAGCCCCAGCATTTT.

The chain links TRBV12-3 or TRBV12-4 to TRBJ2-4; D is perhaps TRBD1 or TRBD2 (5 bases each). This CDR3 contains 16 residues. V lost 3 bases and J lost 1, with 13 bases in between. The CDR3: CASSLGRWGAKNIQYF. The CDR3 region has the DNA TGTGCCAGCAGTTTGGGCCGGTGGGGGGCCAAAAACATTCAGTACTTC.

V usage is TRBV29-1 and J usage is TRBJ2-3; 12 nucleotides agree with TRBD1. The CDR3 is made up of 17 amino acids. Germline V gene lookup returns CDR1 SQVTM and CDR2 ANQGSEA. CDR3 loop: CSHGATRGQGATDTQYF. CDR3 sequence (DNA): TGCAGTCACGGGGCGACCCGGGGACAGGGGGCTACAGATACGCAGTATTTT.